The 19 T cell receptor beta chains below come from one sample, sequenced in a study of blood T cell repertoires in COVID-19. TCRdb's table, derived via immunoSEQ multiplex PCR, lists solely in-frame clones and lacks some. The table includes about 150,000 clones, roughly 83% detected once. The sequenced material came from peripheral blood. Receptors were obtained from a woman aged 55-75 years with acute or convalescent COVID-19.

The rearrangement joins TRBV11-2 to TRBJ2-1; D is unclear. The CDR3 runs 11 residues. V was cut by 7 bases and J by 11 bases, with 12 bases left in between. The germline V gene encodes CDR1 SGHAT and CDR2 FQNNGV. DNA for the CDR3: TGTGCCAGCACCACAGTCTCCCAGCAGTTCTTC. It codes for CASTTVSQQFF.

The CDR3 loop is CASSHRTGSMDTQYF. The DNA for the CDR3 is TGTGCCAGCAGCCATAGGACAGGGAGTATGGATACGCAGTATTTT. The rearrangement joins TRBV7-2 to TRBJ2-3; TRBD1 aligns across 8 bases. The CDR3 runs to 15 residues. Per germline, CDR1 SGHTA and CDR2 FQGNSA. Unmatched junction bases numbered 10, after V lost 5 bases and J lost 6 bases. Complete variable domain (other parts from reference TRBV7-2 and TRBJ2-3): GAGVSQSPSNKVTEKGKDVELRCDPISGHTALYWYRQSLGQGLEFLIYFQGNSAPDKSGLPSDRFSAERTGGSVSTLTIQRTQQEDSAVYLCASSHRTGSMDTQYFGPGTRLTVL.

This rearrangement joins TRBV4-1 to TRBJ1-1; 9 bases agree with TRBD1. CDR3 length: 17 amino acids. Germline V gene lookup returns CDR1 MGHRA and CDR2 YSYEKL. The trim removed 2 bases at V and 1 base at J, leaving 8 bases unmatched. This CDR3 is CASSQRRTGAENTEAFF. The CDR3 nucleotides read TGCGCCAGCAGCCAACGCAGGACAGGGGCGGAGAACACTGAAGCTTTCTTT.

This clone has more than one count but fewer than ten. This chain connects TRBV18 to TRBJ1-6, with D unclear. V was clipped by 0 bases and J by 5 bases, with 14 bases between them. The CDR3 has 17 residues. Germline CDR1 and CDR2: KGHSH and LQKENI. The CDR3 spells CASSPPARGGHNSPLHF. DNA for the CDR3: TGTGCCAGCTCACCACCGGCGAGAGGAGGGCATAATTCACCCCTCCACTTT.

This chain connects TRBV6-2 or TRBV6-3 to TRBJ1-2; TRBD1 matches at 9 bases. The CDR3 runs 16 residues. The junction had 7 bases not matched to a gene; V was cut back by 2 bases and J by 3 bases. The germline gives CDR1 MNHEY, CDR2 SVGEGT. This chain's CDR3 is CASSYVLDRGDYGYTF. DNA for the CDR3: TGTGCCAGCAGTTACGTTCTGGACAGGGGCGACTATGGCTACACCTTC.

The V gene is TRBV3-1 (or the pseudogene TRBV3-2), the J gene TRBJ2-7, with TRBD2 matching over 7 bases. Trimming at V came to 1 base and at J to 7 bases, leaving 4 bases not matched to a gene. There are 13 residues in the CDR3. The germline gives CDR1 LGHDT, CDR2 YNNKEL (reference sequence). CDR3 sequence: CASSQGGGREQYV. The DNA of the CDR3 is TGTGCCAGCAGCCAAGGGGGAGGGCGTGAGCAGTACGTC.

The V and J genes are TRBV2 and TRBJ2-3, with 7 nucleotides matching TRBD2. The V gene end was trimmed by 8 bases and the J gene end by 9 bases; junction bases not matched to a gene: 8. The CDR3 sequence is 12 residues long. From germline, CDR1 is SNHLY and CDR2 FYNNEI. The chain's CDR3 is CASSERGVTQYF. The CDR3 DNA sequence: TGTGCCAGCTCAGAACGGGGGGTCACGCAGTATTTT.

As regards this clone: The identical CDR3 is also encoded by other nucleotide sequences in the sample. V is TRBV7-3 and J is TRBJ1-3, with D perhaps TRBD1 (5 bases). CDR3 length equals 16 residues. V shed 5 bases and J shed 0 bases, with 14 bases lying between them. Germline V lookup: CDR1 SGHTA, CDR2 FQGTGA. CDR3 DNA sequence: TGTGCCAGCAGCCCTCAGGGCGGACCCTCTGGAAACACCATATATTTT. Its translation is CASSPQGGPSGNTIYF.

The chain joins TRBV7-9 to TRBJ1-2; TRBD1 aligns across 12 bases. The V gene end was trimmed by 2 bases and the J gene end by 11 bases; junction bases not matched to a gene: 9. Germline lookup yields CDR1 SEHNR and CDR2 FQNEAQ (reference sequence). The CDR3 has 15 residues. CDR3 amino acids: CASSLSGTGGLGYTF. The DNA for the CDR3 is TGTGCCAGCAGCTTATCCGGGACAGGGGGCTTGGGTTACACCTTC.

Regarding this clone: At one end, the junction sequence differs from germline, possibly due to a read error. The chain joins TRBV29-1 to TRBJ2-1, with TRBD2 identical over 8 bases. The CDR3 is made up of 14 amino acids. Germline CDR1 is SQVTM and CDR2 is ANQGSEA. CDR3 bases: TGCAGCGTTCAAACCCCTAGCGGGTACAGTGAGCAGTTCTTC. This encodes CSVQTPSGYSEQFF.

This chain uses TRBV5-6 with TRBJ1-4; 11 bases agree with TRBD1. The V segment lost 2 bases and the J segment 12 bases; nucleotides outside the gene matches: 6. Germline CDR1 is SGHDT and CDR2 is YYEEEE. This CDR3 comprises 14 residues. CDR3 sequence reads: CASSLGQGARELFF. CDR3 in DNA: TGTGCCAGCAGCTTAGGACAGGGGGCACGGGAACTGTTTTTT. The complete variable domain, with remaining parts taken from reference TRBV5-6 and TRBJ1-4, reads DAGVTQSPTHLIKTRGQQVTLRCSPKSGHDTVSWYQQALGQGPQFIFQYYEEEERQRGNFPDRFSGHQFPNYSSELNVNALLLGDSALYLCASSLGQGARELFFGSGTQLSVL.

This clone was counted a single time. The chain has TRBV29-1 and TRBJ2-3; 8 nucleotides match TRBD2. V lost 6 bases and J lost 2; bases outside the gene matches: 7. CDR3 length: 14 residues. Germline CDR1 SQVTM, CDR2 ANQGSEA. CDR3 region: CSVGSGENTDTQYF. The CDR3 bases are TGCAGCGTAGGTAGCGGGGAAAACACAGATACGCAGTATTTT.

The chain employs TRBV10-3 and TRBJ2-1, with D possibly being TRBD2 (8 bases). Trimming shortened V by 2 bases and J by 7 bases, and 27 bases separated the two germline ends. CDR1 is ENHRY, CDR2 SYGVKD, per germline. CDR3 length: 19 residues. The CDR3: CAISERKTGTRERGNEQFF. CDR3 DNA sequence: TGTGCCATCAGTGAGCGAAAGACAGGGACAAGGGAGCGGGGGAATGAGCAGTTCTTC.

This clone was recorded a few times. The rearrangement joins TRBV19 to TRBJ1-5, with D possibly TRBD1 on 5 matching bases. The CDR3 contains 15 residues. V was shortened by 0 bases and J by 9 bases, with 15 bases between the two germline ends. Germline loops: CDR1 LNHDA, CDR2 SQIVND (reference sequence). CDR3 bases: TGTGCCAGTAGTATAGAGGGGCCGACGGATCGGCCCCAGCATTTT. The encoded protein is CASSIEGPTDRPQHF.

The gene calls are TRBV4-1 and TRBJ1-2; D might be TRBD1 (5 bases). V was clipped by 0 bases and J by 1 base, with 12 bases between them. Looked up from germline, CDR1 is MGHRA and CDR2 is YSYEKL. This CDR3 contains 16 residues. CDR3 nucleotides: TGCGCCAGCAGCCAAGAGGGACTGATAAATAACTATGGCTACACCTTC. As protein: CASSQEGLINNYGYTF.

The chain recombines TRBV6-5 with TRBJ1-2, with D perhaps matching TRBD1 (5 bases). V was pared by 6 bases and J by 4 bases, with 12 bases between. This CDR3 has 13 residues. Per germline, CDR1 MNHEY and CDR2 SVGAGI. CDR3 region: CASSGGLLYGYTF. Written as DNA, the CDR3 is TGTGCCAGCAGCGGGGGACTCCTCTATGGCTACACCTTC.

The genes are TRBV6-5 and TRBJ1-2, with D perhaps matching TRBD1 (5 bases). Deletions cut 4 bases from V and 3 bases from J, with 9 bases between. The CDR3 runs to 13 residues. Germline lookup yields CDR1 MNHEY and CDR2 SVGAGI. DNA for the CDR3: TGTGCCAGCAGTTTCCAGGGCTACTATGGCTACACCTTC. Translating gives CASSFQGYYGYTF.

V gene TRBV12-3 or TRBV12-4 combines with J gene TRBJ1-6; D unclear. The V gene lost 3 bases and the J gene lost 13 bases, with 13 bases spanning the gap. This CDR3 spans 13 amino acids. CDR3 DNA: TGTGCCAGCAGTTTTCAGGCGCCGGGGCCCCTCCACTTT. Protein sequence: CASSFQAPGPLHF.

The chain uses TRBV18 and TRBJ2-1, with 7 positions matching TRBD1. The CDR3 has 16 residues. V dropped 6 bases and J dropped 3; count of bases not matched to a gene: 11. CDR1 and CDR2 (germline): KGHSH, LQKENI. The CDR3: CASSLRSGTDYNEQFF. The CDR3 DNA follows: TGTGCCAGCTCCCTCAGATCCGGGACAGACTACAATGAGCAGTTCTTC.